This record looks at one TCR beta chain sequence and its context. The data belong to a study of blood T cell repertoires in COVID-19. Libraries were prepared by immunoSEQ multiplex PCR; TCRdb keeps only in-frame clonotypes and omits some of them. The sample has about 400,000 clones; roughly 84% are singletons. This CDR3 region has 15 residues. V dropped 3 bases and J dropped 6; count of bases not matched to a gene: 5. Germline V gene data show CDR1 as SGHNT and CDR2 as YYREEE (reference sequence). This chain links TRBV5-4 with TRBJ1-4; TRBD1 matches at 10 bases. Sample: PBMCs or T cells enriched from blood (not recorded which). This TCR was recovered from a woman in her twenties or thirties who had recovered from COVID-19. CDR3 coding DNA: TGTGCCAGCAGCTCGTCCGGGACAGGGGATGAAAAACTGTTTTTT. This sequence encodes CASSSSGTGDEKLFF.